The 18 T cell receptor beta chains presented below share a single source sample, sequenced in a study of T cell responses to AZD1222 COVID-19 vaccine. TCRdb keeps only in-frame clones here, not all; method: immunoSEQ multiplex PCR. This sample carries roughly 150,000 clones, about nine tenths of them seen once, and the ten largest clones take less than 1.5%. The sample in question was peripheral blood, obtained 28 days after the second AZD1222 dose. All receptors derive from an adult who received the AZD1222 COVID-19 vaccine.

This clone appeared a single time. This sequence joins TRBV24-1 and TRBJ2-1, with a weak D call TRBD2 (6 bases). Trimming took off 0 bases at V and 9 bases at J, with 8 bases between the two ends. The CDR3 has 13 amino acids. CDR1 KGHDR and CDR2 SFDVKD come from the germline V gene. CDR3 in DNA: TGTGCCACCAGTGATTTGTTGGGAGGTGAGCAGTTCTTC. It encodes CATSDLLGGEQFF.

This rearrangement joins TRBV27 to TRBJ1-6; perhaps TRBD1 as D (5 bases). CDR3 size: 17 residues. Germline V CDR1 and CDR2: MNHEY, SMNVEV (reference sequence). V was cut by 5 bases and J by 9 bases, with 23 bases left in between. DNA of the CDR3: TGTGCCAGCAGTCCTACCGCCACGGGACGGTCGGGTTCACCCCTCCACTTT. Protein: CASSPTATGRSGSPLHF.

The J gene is TRBJ2-3, the V gene TRBV28; 7 bases map to TRBD1. The CDR3 extends over 14 amino acids. Germline V gene sequence: CDR1 MDHEN, CDR2 SYDVKM. V lost 7 bases to trimming and J lost 0 bases; unmatched junction nucleotides: 4. CDR3 in amino acids: CASTTGQSTDTQYF. DNA for the CDR3: TGTGCCAGCACTACGGGACAGAGCACAGATACGCAGTATTTT.

The chain couples TRBV9 to TRBJ2-3; TRBD2 matches at 8 bases. CDR3 length equals 16 residues. Germline assignment: CDR1 SGDLS and CDR2 YYNGEE. V shed 0 bases and J 1 base; nucleotides not matched to a gene: 4. In nucleotides, the CDR3 is TGTGCCAGCAGCGTAGCTACTAGCGGAGGCACAGATACGCAGTATTTT. It yields the protein CASSVATSGGTDTQYF.

The chain links TRBV5-4 to TRBJ2-2; the D is unclear. The length of the CDR3 is 15 residues. In germline, CDR1 is SGHNT, CDR2 YYREEE (reference sequence). The V and J ends lost 0 bases and 6 bases respectively, with 12 bases between them. As DNA, the CDR3 is TGTGCCAGCAGCTTGGTTAGTTTGGGCGCCGGGGAGCTGTTTTTT. It yields the protein CASSLVSLGAGELFF.

The chain's CDR3 is CASSSPQGATEAFF. CDR3 bases: TGTGCCAGCAGCTCCCCCCAGGGGGCGACTGAAGCTTTCTTT. The V call is TRBV5-8, the J call TRBJ1-1, with 8 bases matching TRBD1. With V trimmed by 3 bases and J by 5 bases, 6 bases remained unmatched. CDR1 SGHTS and CDR2 YDEGEE come from the germline V gene. This CDR3 contains 14 residues.

This chain joins TRBV19 and TRBJ2-3, with 9 bases matching TRBD2. The CDR3 is 16 residues long. J gave up 9 bases and V 1 base, and 11 bases lay outside the gene matches. Germline CDR1 and CDR2: LNHDA and SQIVND (reference sequence). CDR3 protein: CASSIGPAGGGLTQYF. DNA of the CDR3: TGTGCCAGTAGTATAGGCCCAGCGGGGGGAGGCCTCACGCAGTATTTT.

The chain carries TRBV9 and TRBJ2-5; 7 nucleotides line up with TRBD2. Germline CDR1 is SGDLS and CDR2 is YYNGEE. The CDR3 is 16 residues long. J lost 1 base, V lost 3 bases, and 9 bases had no gene match. CDR3: CASSAGVLAGQETQYF. CDR3 DNA: TGTGCCAGCAGCGCCGGGGTTTTAGCGGGCCAAGAGACCCAGTACTTC.

This chain uses TRBV19 with TRBJ2-3; D gene unclear. Trimming stripped 6 bases from V and 6 bases from J, with 10 bases between. Germline CDR1 reads LNHDA; CDR2 reads SQIVND (reference sequence). The CDR3 consists of 12 residues. The CDR3 reads CASSPTLDTQYF. The CDR3 nucleotides are TGTGCCAGTAGCCCGACGTTGGATACGCAGTATTTT. Full variable domain (rest looked up from reference TRBV19 and TRBJ2-3): DGGITQSPKYLFRKEGQNVTLSCEQNLNHDAMYWYRQDPGQGLRLIYYSQIVNDFQKGDIAEGYSVSREKKESFPLTVTSAQKNPTAFYLCASSPTLDTQYFGPGTRLTVL.

This chain joins TRBV7-9 and TRBJ1-4; D not certain. This CDR3 region has 14 residues. V lost 1 base, J lost 4 bases, and 7 bases lay in between. Germline lookup yields CDR1 SEHNR and CDR2 FQNEAQ (reference sequence). The CDR3: CASSLGGNNEKLFF. The DNA for the CDR3 is TGTGCCAGCAGCTTAGGCGGGAATAATGAAAAACTGTTTTTT.

This clone appeared a single time. The rearrangement uses TRBV6-5 and TRBJ1-1; no firm D call. Germline CDR1 MNHEY, CDR2 SVGAGI. The V gene lost 2 bases and the J gene lost 5 bases, with 12 bases spanning the gap. The CDR3 totals 14 residues. The CDR3 region has the DNA TGTGCCAGCAGTTACCGTGAGGGATGGACTGAAGCTTTCTTT. Residues: CASSYREGWTEAFF.

The gene calls are TRBV19 and TRBJ1-2; D might be TRBD1 (5 bases). The length of the CDR3 is 15 residues. Per the germline V gene, CDR1 is LNHDA and CDR2 is SQIVND (reference sequence). V was shortened by 3 bases and J by 7 bases, with 18 bases between the two germline ends. The CDR3 DNA reads TGTGCCAGTAGTATCCGGGGACCAGGGAGAATTGGCTACACCTTC. Amino acid sequence: CASSIRGPGRIGYTF.

V is TRBV6-1 and J is TRBJ1-1, with 11 bases identical to TRBD1. This CDR3 region has 15 residues. Germline lookup yields CDR1 MNHNS and CDR2 SASEGT. V was clipped by 2 bases and J by 6 bases; unmatched bases: 5. The CDR3 loop is CASSERWGQGAEAFF. For the CDR3, the DNA is TGTGCCAGCAGTGAACGGTGGGGACAGGGGGCTGAAGCTTTCTTT.

The V call is TRBV28, the J call TRBJ1-3, with D tentatively TRBD1 (6 bases). The CDR3 covers 17 residues. V shed 2 bases and J shed 4 bases, with 18 bases lying between them. Germline lookup yields CDR1 MDHEN and CDR2 SYDVKM. The CDR3 loop reads CASSLIPIPGVGNTIYF. Written as DNA, the CDR3 is TGTGCCAGCAGTTTAATTCCCATCCCAGGGGTGGGAAACACCATATATTTT.

This sequence joins TRBV6-5 and TRBJ2-7, with a possible D match to TRBD1 (6 bases). Germline lookup yields CDR1 MNHEY and CDR2 SVGAGI. This CDR3 is built from 12 residues. V was pared by 8 bases and J by 6 bases, with 14 bases between. The chain's CDR3 is CASSFTGFEQYF. CDR3 sequence (DNA): TGTGCCAGCTCCTTCACAGGGTTCGAGCAGTACTTC.

The CDR3 sequence: CASSQDQRTASGGPDTQYF. The CDR3 coding sequence is TGTGCCAGCAGCCAAGATCAAAGGACCGCTAGCGGGGGCCCAGATACGCAGTATTTT. V is TRBV4-2 and J is TRBJ2-3, with 10 bases that match TRBD2. Trimming at V came to 0 bases and at J to 4 bases, leaving 13 bases not matched to a gene. CDR1 and CDR2 (germline): LGHNA, YNFKEQ. The CDR3 has 19 residues.

The chain joins TRBV28 to TRBJ2-7, with 13 bases that match TRBD2. V lost 6 bases, J lost 4 bases, and 6 bases stayed unmatched. Germline V lookup: CDR1 MDHEN, CDR2 SYDVKM. The CDR3 has 15 amino acids. CDR3 residues: CASSLLTSGRYEQYF. The CDR3 region has the DNA TGTGCCAGCAGCCTACTGACTAGCGGGAGGTACGAGCAGTACTTC.

The gene calls are TRBV28 and TRBJ1-4, with D perhaps TRBD1 (5 bases). The V gene lost 6 bases and the J gene lost 15 bases, with 17 bases spanning the gap. Germline CDR1 and CDR2: MDHEN and SYDVKM. This CDR3 comprises 12 residues. Here the CDR3 reads CASRQPGTALFF. The CDR3 DNA sequence: TGTGCCAGCAGGCAACCAGGGACTGCTTTGTTTTTT. Based on the CDR3 plus reference TRBV28 and TRBJ1-4, the full variable domain is DVKVTQSSRYLVKRTGEKVFLECVQDMDHENMFWYRQDPGLGLRLIYFSYDVKMKEKGDIPEGYSVSREKKERFSLILESASTNQTSMYLCASRQPGTALFFGSGTQLSVL.